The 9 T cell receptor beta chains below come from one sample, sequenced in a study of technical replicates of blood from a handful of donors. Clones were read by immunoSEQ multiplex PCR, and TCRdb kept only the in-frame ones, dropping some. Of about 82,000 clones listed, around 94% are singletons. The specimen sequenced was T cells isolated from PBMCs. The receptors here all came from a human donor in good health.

CDR3 DNA sequence: TGCGCCAGCAGCCTTCCGGGAGTAAAGGAAGCTTTCTTT. Translated, it gives CASSLPGVKEAFF. V and J are TRBV5-1 and TRBJ1-1; no clear D. V was pared by 4 bases and J by 8 bases, with 15 bases between. Germline V gene lookup returns CDR1 SGHRS and CDR2 YFSETQ. The CDR3 extends over 13 amino acids.

CDR3 DNA: TGTGCCAGCAGCTTTAAGATAGGGGTCCTAACAGGGGCCAACGTCCTGACTTTC. Its protein product is CASSFKIGVLTGANVLTF. The V call is TRBV7-9, the J call TRBJ2-6; a weak D match, TRBD1 (5 bases). Trimming took off 3 bases at V and 4 bases at J, with 19 bases between the two ends. There are 18 residues in the CDR3. Germline assignment: CDR1 SEHNR and CDR2 FQNEAQ (reference sequence).

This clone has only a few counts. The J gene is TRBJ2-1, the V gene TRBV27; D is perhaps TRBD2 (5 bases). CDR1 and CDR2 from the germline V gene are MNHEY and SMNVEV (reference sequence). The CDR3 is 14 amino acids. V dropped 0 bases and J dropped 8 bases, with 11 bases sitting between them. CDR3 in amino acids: CASSLSPSLHEQFF. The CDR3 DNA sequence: TGTGCCAGCAGTTTATCCCCTAGCCTCCATGAGCAGTTCTTC.

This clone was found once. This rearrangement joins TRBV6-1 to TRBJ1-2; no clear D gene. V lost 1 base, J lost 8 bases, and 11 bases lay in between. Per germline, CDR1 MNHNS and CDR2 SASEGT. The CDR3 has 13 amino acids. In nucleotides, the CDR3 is TGTGCCAGCAGTGAAGTCCTCGGGTCGGGCTACACCTTC. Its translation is CASSEVLGSGYTF.

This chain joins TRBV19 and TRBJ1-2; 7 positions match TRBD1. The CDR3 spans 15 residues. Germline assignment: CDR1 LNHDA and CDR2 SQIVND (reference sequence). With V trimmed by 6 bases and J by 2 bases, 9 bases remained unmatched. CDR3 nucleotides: TGTGCCAGTAGCTCACCTGGGGACAGCAACTATGGCTACACCTTC. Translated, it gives CASSSPGDSNYGYTF.

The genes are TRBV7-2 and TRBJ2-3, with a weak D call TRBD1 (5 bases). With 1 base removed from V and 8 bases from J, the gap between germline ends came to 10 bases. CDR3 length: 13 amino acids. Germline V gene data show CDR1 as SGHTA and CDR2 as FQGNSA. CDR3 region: CASSLEGYVTQYF. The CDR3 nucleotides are TGTGCCAGCAGCTTAGAGGGGTACGTTACGCAGTATTTT.

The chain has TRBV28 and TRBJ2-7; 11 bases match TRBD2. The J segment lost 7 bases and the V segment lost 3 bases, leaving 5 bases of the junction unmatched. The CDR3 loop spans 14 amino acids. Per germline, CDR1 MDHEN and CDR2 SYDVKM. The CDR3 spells CASSFSGRAMEQYF. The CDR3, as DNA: TGTGCCAGCAGTTTTAGCGGGAGGGCCATGGAGCAGTACTTC.

CDR3 sequence (DNA): TGTGCCAGCAAATTGGACAGGGACATTCAGCCCCAGCATTTT. It specifies CASKLDRDIQPQHF. The chain carries TRBV19 and TRBJ1-5, with TRBD1 identical over 8 bases. This CDR3 has 14 amino acids. Per the germline V gene, CDR1 is LNHDA and CDR2 is SQIVND (reference sequence). Trimming removed 9 bases from V and 6 bases from J; junction bases left unmatched: 10.

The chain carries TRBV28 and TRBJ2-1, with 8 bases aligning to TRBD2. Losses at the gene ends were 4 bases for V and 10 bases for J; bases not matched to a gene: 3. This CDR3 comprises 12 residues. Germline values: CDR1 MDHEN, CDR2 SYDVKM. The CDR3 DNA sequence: TGTGCCAGCAGTTCCGGGACTAGGGAGCAGTTCTTC. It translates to CASSSGTREQFF.